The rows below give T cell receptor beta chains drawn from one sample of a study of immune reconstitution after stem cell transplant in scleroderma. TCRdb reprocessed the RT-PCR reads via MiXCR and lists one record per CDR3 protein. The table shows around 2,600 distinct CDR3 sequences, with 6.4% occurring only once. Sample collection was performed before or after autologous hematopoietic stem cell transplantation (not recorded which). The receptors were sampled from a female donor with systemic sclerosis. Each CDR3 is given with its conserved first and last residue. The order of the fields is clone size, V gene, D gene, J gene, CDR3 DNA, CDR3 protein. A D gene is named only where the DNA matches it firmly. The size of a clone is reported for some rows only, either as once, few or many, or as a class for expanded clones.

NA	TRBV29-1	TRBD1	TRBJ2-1	TGCAGCGCTGGAGTCCGGGACAGATTTTACAATGAGCAGTTCTTC	CSAGVRDRFYNEQFF
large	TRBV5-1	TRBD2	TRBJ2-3	TGCGCCAGCCTGGAGATAGCGGGGAGCACAGATACGCAGTATTTT	CASLEIAGSTDTQYF
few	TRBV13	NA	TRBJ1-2	TGTGCCAGCAGCTTACAGGGGCTCCGATATGGCTACACCTTC	CASSLQGLRYGYTF
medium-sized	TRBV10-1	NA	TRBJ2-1	TGCGCCAGCAGTGTTGCAGGCAGCTCCTACAATGAGCAGTTCTTC	CASSVAGSSYNEQFF
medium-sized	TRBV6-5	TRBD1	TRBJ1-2	TGTGCCAGCAGCGGACAGGGGGCTGGCTACACCTTC	CASSGQGAGYTF
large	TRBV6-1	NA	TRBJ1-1	TGTGCCAGCAGAGCAGGGACTGCCTCAGGGAACACTGAAGCTTTCTTT	CASRAGTASGNTEAFF
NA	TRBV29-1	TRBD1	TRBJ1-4	TGCAGCGGCCAACAGGGGGCTAATGAAAAACTGTTTTTT	CSGQQGANEKLFF
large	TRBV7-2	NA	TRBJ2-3	TGTGCCAGCAGCTTAAGATTTGCGGGGGCCGGCACAGATACGCAGTATTTT	CASSLRFAGAGTDTQYF
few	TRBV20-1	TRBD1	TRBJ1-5	TGCAGTGTAGGGACAGGGAATCAGCCCCAGCATTTT	CSVGTGNQPQHF
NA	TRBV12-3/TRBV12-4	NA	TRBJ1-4	TGTGCCAGCAGTTTCGGGGGACGGGGGACAACTAATGAAAAACTGTTTTTT	CASSFGGRGTTNEKLFF
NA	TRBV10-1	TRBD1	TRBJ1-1	TGCGCCAGCAGTCGGGACAGGGTGACTGAAGCTTTCTTT	CASSRDRVTEAFF
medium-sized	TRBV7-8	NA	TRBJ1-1	TGTGCCAGCAGCTTTTCTGGGGCGAGGATGAACACTGAAGCTTTCTTT	CASSFSGARMNTEAFF
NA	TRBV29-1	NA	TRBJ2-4	TGCAGCGTTTCGACACTAGCCAAAAACATTCAGTACTTC	CSVSTLAKNIQYF
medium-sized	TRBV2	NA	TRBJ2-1	TGTGCCAGCAGTGAAATGGCCACAGGACTCTCCTACAATGAGCAGTTCTTC	CASSEMATGLSYNEQFF
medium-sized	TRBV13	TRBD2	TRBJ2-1	TGTGCCAGCAGCAGGGGACTAGCGGGAGTGAATGAGCAGTTCTTC	CASSRGLAGVNEQFF